The T cell receptor (beta chain) described here comes from a study of regulatory T cells in long-lasting Graves disease. Looking at the study overall: Graves' patients who were just diagnosed had used antithyroid drugs for under 3 months.

Building the TCR beta libraries relied on iRepertoire HTBI primers, and CDR3 regions underwent Arm-PCR. TCRdb reanalysed the multiplex PCR reads using MiXCR and keeps one entry per CDR3 protein. The profile shows around 420,000 distinct CDR3 sequences, roughly 15% of them singletons. Time point specified: newly diagnosed GD, antithyroid drugs for less than 3 months. PBMC RNA served as the TCR library source. The germline V and J ends were trimmed by 2 bases and 6 bases, with 9 bases remaining between them. Looked up from germline, CDR1 is LNHNV and CDR2 is YYDKDF (reference sequence). The CDR3 is 13 residues long. In addition, the sample was reused for a study of T cells in Graves' hyperthyroidism and ophthalmopathy. That paper states: Graves' hyperthyroidism showing no ophthalmopathy progression within 18 months was considered stable. Most clonotypes expanded in thyroid above 0.001 were likewise present in blood.

The chain couples TRBV15 to TRBJ2-3; D not resolved. The material was peripheral blood mononuclear cells (PBMCs), obtained at new diagnosis, from a patient treated with antithyroid drugs. This clonotype was obtained from a woman aged 40-49 years with Graves disease. CDR3 protein: CATSRLVRDTQYF. The CDR3 DNA is TGTGCCACCAGCAGATTAGTTAGGGATACGCAGTATTTT.